The 18 T cell receptor beta chains reported below all come from one sample, sequenced in a study of technical replicates of blood from several donors. Clones were sequenced by immunoSEQ multiplex PCR, and TCRdb holds only the in-frame ones, with some missing. The sample lists 79,000 or so clones; around 96% were seen once. Sequencing was performed on T cells isolated from PBMCs. The receptors derive from a human donor in good health.

V usage is TRBV2 and J usage is TRBJ1-2; D is ambiguous. V was cut by 3 bases and J by 5 bases, with 10 bases left in between. Germline CDR1 reads SNHLY; CDR2 reads FYNNEI. CDR3 length equals 13 residues. The CDR3: CASSEMAVYGYTF. The CDR3, as DNA: TGTGCCAGCAGTGAGATGGCGGTTTATGGCTACACCTTC.

This sequence joins TRBV4-2 and TRBJ2-7; 7 bases match TRBD1. The CDR3 loop spans 18 amino acids. V was pared by 0 bases and J by 1 base, with 12 bases of the junction left unmatched. Germline V gene lookup returns CDR1 LGHNA and CDR2 YNFKEQ. The CDR3 sequence is CASSQDSVLTGQSYEQYF. CDR3 coding DNA: TGTGCCAGCAGCCAAGATTCGGTTCTGACAGGGCAATCCTACGAGCAGTACTTC.

The V call is TRBV6-4, the J call TRBJ2-7; D unclear. The V gene lost 2 bases and the J gene lost 5 bases, with 16 bases spanning the gap. The CDR3 loop spans 15 amino acids. CDR1 is MRHNA, CDR2 SNTAGT, per germline. The CDR3 protein is CASSDEGTTIHEQYF. The CDR3 DNA reads as TGTGCCAGCAGTGACGAAGGAACCACTATTCACGAGCAGTACTTC.

The chain is built from TRBV25-1 and TRBJ2-5; 9 nucleotides match TRBD1. This CDR3 spans 15 amino acids. Germline V lookup: CDR1 MGHDK, CDR2 SYGVNS. The junction had 8 bases not matched to a gene; V was cut back by 2 bases and J by 7 bases. CDR3 bases: TGTGCCAGCAGTGAAAACGGGACAGGGACGGGGACCCAGTACTTC. Protein product: CASSENGTGTGTQYF.

The chain couples TRBV27 to TRBJ1-1; 8 bases fit TRBD1. Per the germline V gene, CDR1 is MNHEY and CDR2 is SMNVEV (reference sequence). V lost 9 bases and J lost 6; bases outside the gene matches: 6. The CDR3 runs to 12 residues. CDR3 sequence: CASYQGAAEAFF. The CDR3 DNA follows: TGTGCCAGTTACCAGGGGGCTGCTGAAGCTTTCTTT.

This chain connects TRBV15 to TRBJ1-2, with D uncertain. CDR3 length equals 14 residues. Trimming removed 1 base at V and 4 bases at J, with 10 bases between. The germline V gene encodes CDR1 LNHNV and CDR2 YYDKDF (reference sequence). CDR3 nucleotides: TGTGCCACCAGCAGAGTCACGTCCAGCTATGGCTACACCTTC. Its protein product is CATSRVTSSYGYTF.

This clone has a single count. The V and J genes are TRBV10-3 and TRBJ1-1; D ambiguous. Trimming left V 4 bases short and J 0 bases short, with 6 bases between. CDR3 length equals 13 residues. Germline V gene data show CDR1 as ENHRY and CDR2 as SYGVKD. Here the CDR3 DNA reads TGTGCCATCAGTGGGCATCTGAACACTGAAGCTTTCTTT. The encoded protein is CAISGHLNTEAFF.

This sequence joins TRBV28 and TRBJ2-1, with D tentatively TRBD2 (5 bases). The CDR3 runs to 14 residues. The germline gives CDR1 MDHEN, CDR2 SYDVKM. Trimming took 2 bases from V and 5 from J, leaving 10 bases between them. The CDR3 DNA follows: TGTGCCAGCAGTTTAGAGAGGGATAACAATGAGCAGTTCTTC. This codes for CASSLERDNNEQFF.

The gene calls are TRBV28 and TRBJ2-5, with no clear D. The CDR3 length is 14 residues. The V end was cut by 6 bases, the J end by 1 base, with 12 bases between. Germline CDR1 is MDHEN and CDR2 is SYDVKM. The CDR3 bases are TGTGCCAGCAGGCCGCAGGATTCCCAAGAGACCCAGTACTTC. Translation: CASRPQDSQETQYF.

The rearrangement links TRBV7-9 to TRBJ2-1, with a possible D match to TRBD1 (5 bases). V was clipped by 5 bases and J by 0 bases, with 17 bases between them. This CDR3 contains 17 residues. Germline V gene data show CDR1 as SEHNR and CDR2 as FQNEAQ (reference sequence). CDR3: CASSQGSAKVSYNEQFF. The CDR3 region has the DNA TGTGCCAGCAGCCAGGGATCAGCAAAGGTCTCCTACAATGAGCAGTTCTTC.

The rearrangement links TRBV5-4 to TRBJ2-1; a weak D match, TRBD1 (6 bases). The CDR3 runs to 15 residues. Trimming left V 1 base short and J 2 bases short, with 10 bases between. Germline V gene data show CDR1 as SGHNT and CDR2 as YYREEE (reference sequence). CDR3 DNA sequence: TGTGCCAGCAGCTTGATTAAGGGGGCCTACAATGAGCAGTTCTTC. This codes for CASSLIKGAYNEQFF.

The V and J genes are TRBV6-6 and TRBJ1-1; 8 bases align to TRBD1. V shed 6 bases and J 5 bases; nucleotides not matched to a gene: 5. CDR3 length: 13 amino acids. Germline V gene data show CDR1 as MNHNY and CDR2 as SVGAGI (reference sequence). The CDR3: CASSPGGRTEAFF. The DNA of the CDR3 is TGTGCCAGCAGCCCAGGGGGCAGGACTGAAGCTTTCTTT.

The chain recombines TRBV7-3 with TRBJ2-5; D uncertain. Germline V gene lookup returns CDR1 SGHTA and CDR2 FQGTGA. Trimming pared 2 bases from V and 4 bases from J, leaving 11 bases between. The length of the CDR3 is 14 residues. CDR3 sequence reads: CASSLGTRGETQYF. CDR3 nucleotide sequence: TGTGCCAGCAGCTTAGGTACGCGTGGAGAGACCCAGTACTTC. The full variable domain, with the rest looked up from reference TRBV7-3 and TRBJ2-5, is GAGVSQTPSNKVTEKGKYVELRCDPISGHTALYWYRQSLGQGPEFLIYFQGTGAADDSGLPNDRFFAVRPEGSVSTLKIQRTERGDSAVYLCASSLGTRGETQYFGPGTRLLVL.

The V call is TRBV4-1, the J call TRBJ2-7; 9 bases align to TRBD2. This CDR3 is built from 17 residues. From germline, CDR1 is MGHRA and CDR2 YSYEKL. Trimming at V came to 0 bases and at J to 2 bases, leaving 8 bases not matched to a gene. This CDR3 reads CASSQEGLAGTTYEQYF. The CDR3 DNA is TGCGCCAGCAGCCAAGAAGGTCTAGCGGGGACCACCTACGAGCAGTACTTC.

V usage is TRBV11-2 and J usage is TRBJ2-7; perhaps TRBD2 as D (5 bases). This CDR3 is 15 amino acids long. The germline V gene encodes CDR1 SGHAT and CDR2 FQNNGV. The V end lost 1 base, the J end lost 2 bases, and 12 bases lay between the germline ends. The CDR3 bases are TGTGCCAGCAGCTTAGTATACGGGAATACCTACGAGCAGTACTTC. Protein: CASSLVYGNTYEQYF. Based on the CDR3 plus reference TRBV11-2 and TRBJ2-7, the full variable domain is EAGVAQSPRYKIIEKRQSVAFWCNPISGHATLYWYQQILGQGPKLLIQFQNNGVVDDSQLPKDRFSAERLKGVDSTLKIQPAKLEDSAVYLCASSLVYGNTYEQYFGPGTRLTVT.

A remark on this clone: The same CDR3 can be traced to other DNA sequences in this sample. J is TRBJ1-1 and V is TRBV5-1, with D possibly being TRBD1 (5 bases). Trimming took off 5 bases at V and 6 bases at J, with 8 bases between the two ends. Germline V gene sequence: CDR1 SGHRS, CDR2 YFSETQ. This CDR3 contains 11 residues. The CDR3 reads CASSLGAEAFF. The DNA for the CDR3 is TGCGCCAGCAGTCTAGGGGCTGAAGCTTTCTTT.

The chain recombines TRBV13 with TRBJ2-7, with unresolved D. The CDR3 is 11 amino acids. V lost 4 bases and J 3 bases, leaving 4 bases between the germline ends. Germline V gives CDR1 PRHDT, CDR2 FYEKMQ (reference sequence). The DNA for the CDR3 is TGTGCCAGCAGCTACAACTACGAGCAGTACTTC. It encodes CASSYNYEQYF.

The CDR3 nucleotides read TGTGCCAGCAGCCCAAAGGGCGGGAGGGGTATCACCGGGGAGCTGTTTTTT. It codes for CASSPKGGRGITGELFF. This chain uses TRBV7-3 with TRBJ2-2; 9 bases match TRBD2. V shed 5 bases, J shed 4 bases, and the junction held 11 bases outside the gene matches. This CDR3 is built from 17 residues. Germline lookup yields CDR1 SGHTA and CDR2 FQGTGA.